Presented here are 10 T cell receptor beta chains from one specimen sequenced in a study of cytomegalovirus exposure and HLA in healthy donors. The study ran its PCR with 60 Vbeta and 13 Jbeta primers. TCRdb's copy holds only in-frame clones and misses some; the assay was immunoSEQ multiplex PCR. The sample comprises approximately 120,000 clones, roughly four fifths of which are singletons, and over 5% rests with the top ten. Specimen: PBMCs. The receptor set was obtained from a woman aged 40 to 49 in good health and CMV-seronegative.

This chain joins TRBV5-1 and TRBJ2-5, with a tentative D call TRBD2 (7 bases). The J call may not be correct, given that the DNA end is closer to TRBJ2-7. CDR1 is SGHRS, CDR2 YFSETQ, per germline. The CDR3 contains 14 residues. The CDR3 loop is CANPEGGSSYEQYF. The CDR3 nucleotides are TGCGCCAACCCGGAGGGGGGGAGCTCCTACGAGCAGTACTTC.

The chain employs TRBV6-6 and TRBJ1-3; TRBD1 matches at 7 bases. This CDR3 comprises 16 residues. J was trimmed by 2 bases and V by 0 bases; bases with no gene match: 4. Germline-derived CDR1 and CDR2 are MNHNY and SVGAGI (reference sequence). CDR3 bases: TGTGCCAGCAGTTACTCCTCAACAGGGGCTGGAAACACCATATATTTT. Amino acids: CASSYSSTGAGNTIYF.

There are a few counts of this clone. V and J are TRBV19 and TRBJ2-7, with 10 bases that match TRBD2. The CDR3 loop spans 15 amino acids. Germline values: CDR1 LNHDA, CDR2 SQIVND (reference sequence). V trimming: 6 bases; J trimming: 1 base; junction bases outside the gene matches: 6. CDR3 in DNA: TGTGCCAGTAGCCAACTAGCGGGACTGTCCTACGAGCAGTACTTC. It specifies CASSQLAGLSYEQYF.

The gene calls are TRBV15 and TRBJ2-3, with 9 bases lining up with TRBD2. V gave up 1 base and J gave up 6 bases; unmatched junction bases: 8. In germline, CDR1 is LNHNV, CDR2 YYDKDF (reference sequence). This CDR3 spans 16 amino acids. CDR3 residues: CATSRVASGMVDTQYF. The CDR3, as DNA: TGTGCCACCAGCAGAGTGGCTAGCGGGATGGTGGATACGCAGTATTTT.

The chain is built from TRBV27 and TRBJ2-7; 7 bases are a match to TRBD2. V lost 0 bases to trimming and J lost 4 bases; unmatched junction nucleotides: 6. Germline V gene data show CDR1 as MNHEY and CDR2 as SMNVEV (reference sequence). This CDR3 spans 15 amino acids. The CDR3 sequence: CASSLSASGRYEQYF. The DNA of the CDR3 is TGTGCCAGCAGTTTATCAGCTAGCGGCCGATACGAGCAGTACTTC.

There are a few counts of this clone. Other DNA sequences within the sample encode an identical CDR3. Written as DNA, the CDR3 is TGTGCCAGCAGGCCCGGGCAGGGGGCGAACTATGGCTACACCTTC. Encoded protein: CASRPGQGANYGYTF. The J gene is TRBJ1-2, the V gene TRBV6-5; 8 bases are a match to TRBD1. Germline V gene sequence: CDR1 MNHEY, CDR2 SVGAGI. V gave up 6 bases and J gave up 2 bases; unmatched junction bases: 8. This CDR3 is 15 amino acids long.

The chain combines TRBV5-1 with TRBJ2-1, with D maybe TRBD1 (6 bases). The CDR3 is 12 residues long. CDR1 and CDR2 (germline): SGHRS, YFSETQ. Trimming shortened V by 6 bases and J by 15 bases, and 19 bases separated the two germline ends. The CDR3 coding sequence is TGCGCCAGCACCCCACCACCAGGGGATGCGTTCTTC. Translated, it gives CASTPPPGDAFF.

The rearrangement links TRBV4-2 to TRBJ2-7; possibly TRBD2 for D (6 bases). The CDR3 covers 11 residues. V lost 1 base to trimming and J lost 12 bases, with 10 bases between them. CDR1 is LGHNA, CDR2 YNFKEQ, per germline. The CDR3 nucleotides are TGTGCCAGCAGCCAAGGGGGGGATTTGTACTTC. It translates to CASSQGGDLYF.

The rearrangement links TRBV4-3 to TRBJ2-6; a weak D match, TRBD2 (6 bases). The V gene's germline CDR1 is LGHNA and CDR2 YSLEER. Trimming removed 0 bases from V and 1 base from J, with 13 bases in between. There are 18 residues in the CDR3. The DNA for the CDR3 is TGCGCCAGCAGCCAAGATGGAGGGGCCTTTTCTGGGGCCAACGTCCTGACTTTC. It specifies CASSQDGGAFSGANVLTF.

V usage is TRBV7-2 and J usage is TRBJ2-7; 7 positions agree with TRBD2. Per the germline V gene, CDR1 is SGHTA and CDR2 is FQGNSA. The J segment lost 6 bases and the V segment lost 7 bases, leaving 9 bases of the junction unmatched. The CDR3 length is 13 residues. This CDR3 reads CASTRSGTSEQYF. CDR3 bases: TGTGCCAGCACCCGGAGCGGGACGAGCGAGCAGTACTTC.